A selection of T cell receptor beta chains follows, all from one sample in a study of T cell repertoires in cytomegalovirus infection. TCRdb used MiXCR to reprocess the reads, holding one entry per CDR3 protein. Among roughly 240,000 distinct CDR3 sequences listed, roughly 6.5% were seen once. Material: PBMCs. These receptors came from a human donor in good health (CMV status not recorded). Some clones in this sample may be carry-over from other donors' samples. CDR3s include the opening cysteine and the closing phenylalanine or tryptophan. A D gene is named only where the DNA matches it firmly. The listing skips clone size in some rows; elsewhere it reads once, few, many or a size class.

j_gene	abundance	v_gene	d_gene	CDR3nt	CDR3aa
TRBJ1-1	many	TRBV19	NA	TGTGCCAGTAGCCGGGCCTACACTGAAGCTTTCTTT	CASSRAYTEAFF
TRBJ2-3	many	TRBV7-9	NA	TGTGCCAGCAGCCCCTTGGCTCCAAACACAGATACGCAGTATTTT	CASSPLAPNTDTQYF
TRBJ2-4	many	TRBV12-3/TRBV12-4	NA	TGTGCCAGCAGTCCGCATGCTCAGGGGCAGTTCGAGGCCAAAAACATTCAGTACTTC	CASSPHAQGQFEAKNIQYF
TRBJ1-1	many	TRBV15	TRBD1	TGTGCCACCAGCAGACAAGGACGGGACAGGGAGGGCACTGAAGCTTTCTTT	CATSRQGRDREGTEAFF
TRBJ2-2	many	TRBV18	NA	TGTGCCAGCTCCCCGAAGGAGACCGGGGAGCTGTTTTTT	CASSPKETGELFF
TRBJ1-4	many	TRBV29-1	NA	TGCAGCGTTTGGGGGCAGGGTGGAAAACTGTTTTTT	CSVWGQGGKLFF
TRBJ1-1	many	TRBV30	NA	TGTGCCTGGAGTATTGGGGAAATGAACACTGAAGCTTTCTTT	CAWSIGEMNTEAFF
TRBJ2-3	many	TRBV4-1	NA	TGCGCCAGCAGCCAAGTTGACCTGGTCTCATGGGATACGCAGTATTTT	CASSQVDLVSWDTQYF
TRBJ1-1	many	TRBV10-3	TRBD1	TGTGCCACCGTGGACAGGAACCCAAACTTGAACACTGAAGCTTTCTTT	CATVDRNPNLNTEAFF
TRBJ2-7	many	TRBV12-3/TRBV12-4	TRBD1	TGTGCCAGCAGTGTCGACAGGGGGCTTTCCGAGCAGTACTTC	CASSVDRGLSEQYF
TRBJ1-6	NA	TRBV28	TRBD1	TGTGCCAGCAGTTTCGGACAGGGAGAATCACCCCTCCACTTT	CASSFGQGESPLHF
TRBJ2-1	many	TRBV7-3	NA	TGTGCCAGCAGCTTATATCGTGGCGGAAACAATGAGCAGTTCTTC	CASSLYRGGNNEQFF
TRBJ2-5	many	TRBV7-8	TRBD1	TGTGCCAGCAGCTTAGGACAGGGGCAGAATAAGGAGACCCAGTACTTC	CASSLGQGQNKETQYF
TRBJ1-5	many	TRBV20-1	NA	TGCAGTGCTAGAGGGACGGCCAGCAATCAGCCCCAGCATTTT	CSARGTASNQPQHF
TRBJ2-5	many	TRBV7-9	NA	TGTGCCAGCAGCTTAGTACCGGACACTGAGGAGACCCAGTACTTC	CASSLVPDTEETQYF
TRBJ2-6	many	TRBV28	TRBD2	TGTGCCAGCAGCCGACTAGCGGGGGATCCCTCTGGGGCCAACGTCCTGACTTTC	CASSRLAGDPSGANVLTF
TRBJ1-6	many	TRBV28	NA	TGTGCCAGCCATCAGGGGATTGGAAATTCACCCCTCCACTTT	CASHQGIGNSPLHF
TRBJ1-5	many	TRBV7-2	NA	TGTGCCAGCAGCTTAGTGGCAGGTAGCAATCAGCCCCAGCATTTT	CASSLVAGSNQPQHF
TRBJ2-1	few	TRBV19	TRBD1	TGTGCCAGCGGGACAGGGGGCGCGTTGGGTGAGCAGTTCTTC	CASGTGGALGEQFF
TRBJ2-5	many	TRBV10-3	TRBD2	TGTGCCATCAGTGAGCAGGCGGGGGGACTCCAAGAGACCCAGTACTTC	CAISEQAGGLQETQYF
TRBJ1-5	many	TRBV28	NA	TGTGCCAGCAGTTACCCGTGGGGCAGCTTCAATCAGCCCCAGCATTTT	CASSYPWGSFNQPQHF
TRBJ1-6	many	TRBV25-1	NA	TGTGCCAGCAGTGAGTCCGGGACTGACTATTCACCCCTCCACTTT	CASSESGTDYSPLHF
TRBJ1-5	NA	TRBV5-1	NA	TGCGCCAGCAGCGTCGGCGGAACCAGCAATCAGCCCCAGCATTTT	CASSVGGTSNQPQHF
TRBJ1-2	many	TRBV5-4	TRBD1	TGTGCCAGCAGCTTGAAGGGACAGATCTATGGCTACACCTTC	CASSLKGQIYGYTF
TRBJ1-1	many	TRBV10-3	NA	TGTGCCATCAGGGCGGCGCGACCCGGGGATGGGACTGAAGCTTTCTTT	CAIRAARPGDGTEAFF
TRBJ2-3	many	TRBV15	NA	TGTGCCACCAGCAGAGGGGACCCTTCGGATACGCAGTATTTT	CATSRGDPSDTQYF
TRBJ1-1	many	TRBV11-3	TRBD1	TGTGCCAGCAGCTTCGCGACAGGGGGCATTCCTTTCTTT	CASSFATGGIPFF
TRBJ2-1	many	TRBV7-2	NA	TGTGCCAGCAGCTTAGAAGGCCCAGCTCTCATCCTCTACAATGAGCAGTTCTTC	CASSLEGPALILYNEQFF
TRBJ1-1	many	TRBV7-2	NA	TGTGCCAGCAGCTATTTCCAGGACGACACTGAAGCTTTCTTT	CASSYFQDDTEAFF
TRBJ1-1	NA	TRBV29-1	TRBD1	TGCAGCGCCAAGAGTGGGACAGCGAACACTGAAGCTTTCTTT	CSAKSGTANTEAFF
TRBJ2-3	few	TRBV15	TRBD2	TGTGCCACCAGCAGAGAGAATAGCGGGGGGACAGATACGCAGTATTTT	CATSRENSGGTDTQYF
TRBJ1-2	few	TRBV14	NA	TGTGCCAGCCGCGGGGGGGACTATGGCTACACCTTC	CASRGGDYGYTF
TRBJ1-1	many	TRBV12-3/TRBV12-4	NA	TGTGCCAGCCTTGGGACACCCTTTTGGGACACTGAAGCTTTCTTT	CASLGTPFWDTEAFF
TRBJ1-1	many	TRBV6-2/TRBV6-3	NA	TGTGCCAGCAGTGAGACAGATTTTGAAGCTTTCTTT	CASSETDFEAFF
TRBJ1-6	many	TRBV6-2/TRBV6-3	NA	TGTGCCAGCAGTTACTCGAATCTTCAATCACCCCTCCACTTT	CASSYSNLQSPLHF
TRBJ2-5	few	TRBV10-3	NA	TGTGCCATCAGTGATAAGGGGGGTGAAGAGACCCAGTACTTC	CAISDKGGEETQYF
TRBJ1-2	many	TRBV9	TRBD1	TGTGCCAGCAGCGAGGGGGCGAGGTCCTATCGGGATGGCTACACCTTC	CASSEGARSYRDGYTF
TRBJ1-3	many	TRBV7-2	TRBD1	TGTGCCAGCAGCTTCAGGACAGGGGGCCTCTCTGGAAACACCATATATTTT	CASSFRTGGLSGNTIYF
TRBJ1-4	many	TRBV4-3	NA	TGCGCCAGCCAGCGAACCGGGGGGGCAACTAATGAAAAACTGTTTTTT	CASQRTGGATNEKLFF
TRBJ1-5	many	TRBV28	NA	TGTGCCAGCAGTGCTAACATCGAACTCAATCAGCCCCAGCATTTT	CASSANIELNQPQHF
TRBJ2-1	many	TRBV27	NA	TGTGCCAGCAGTTCCGGCCGGGGGTGGCTGAGCTCCTACAATGAGCAGTTCTTC	CASSSGRGWLSSYNEQFF
TRBJ2-7	many	TRBV10-3	NA	TGTGCCATCAGTGAGAACGGCGAGCAGTACTTC	CAISENGEQYF
TRBJ1-6	many	TRBV20-1	NA	TGCAGTGCTAGAGCCCTAGGAGGGCTTTCACCCCTCCACTTT	CSARALGGLSPLHF
TRBJ1-4	many	TRBV7-2	TRBD1	TGTGCCAGCAGCCGCGACAGGGTGGGAACTAATGAAAAACTGTTTTTT	CASSRDRVGTNEKLFF
TRBJ2-7	many	TRBV6-1	NA	TGTGCCAGCAGTCCAGGCCTCTCCTACGAGCAGTACTTC	CASSPGLSYEQYF
TRBJ1-2	many	TRBV28	NA	TGTGCCAGCAGTTCAGGGTCACCATCAGGTGGCTACACCTTC	CASSSGSPSGGYTF
TRBJ2-5	many	TRBV5-1	TRBD1	TGCGCCAGCAGCGATCCGGGACAGCCCCAAGAGACCCAGTACTTC	CASSDPGQPQETQYF